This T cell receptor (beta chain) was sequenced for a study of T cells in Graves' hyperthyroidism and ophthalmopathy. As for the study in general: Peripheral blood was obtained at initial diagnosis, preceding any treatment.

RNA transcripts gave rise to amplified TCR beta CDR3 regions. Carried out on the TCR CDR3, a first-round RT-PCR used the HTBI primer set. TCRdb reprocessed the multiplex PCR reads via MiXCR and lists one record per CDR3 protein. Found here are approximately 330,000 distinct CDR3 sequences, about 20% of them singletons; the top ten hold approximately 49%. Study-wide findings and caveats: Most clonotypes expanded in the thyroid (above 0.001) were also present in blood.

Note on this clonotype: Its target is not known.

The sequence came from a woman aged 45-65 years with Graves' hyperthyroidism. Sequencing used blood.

The chain's CDR3 is CASIHRLAANNEQFF. The CDR3 coding sequence is TGTGCCAGCATCCACCGGCTAGCGGCGAACAATGAGCAGTTCTTC. The chain recombines TRBV6-1 with TRBJ2-1; 7 positions match TRBD2. The V and J ends lost 7 bases and 5 bases, in that order; junction bases with no gene match: 11. CDR3 length: 15 amino acids. Germline CDR1 MNHNS, CDR2 SASEGT.